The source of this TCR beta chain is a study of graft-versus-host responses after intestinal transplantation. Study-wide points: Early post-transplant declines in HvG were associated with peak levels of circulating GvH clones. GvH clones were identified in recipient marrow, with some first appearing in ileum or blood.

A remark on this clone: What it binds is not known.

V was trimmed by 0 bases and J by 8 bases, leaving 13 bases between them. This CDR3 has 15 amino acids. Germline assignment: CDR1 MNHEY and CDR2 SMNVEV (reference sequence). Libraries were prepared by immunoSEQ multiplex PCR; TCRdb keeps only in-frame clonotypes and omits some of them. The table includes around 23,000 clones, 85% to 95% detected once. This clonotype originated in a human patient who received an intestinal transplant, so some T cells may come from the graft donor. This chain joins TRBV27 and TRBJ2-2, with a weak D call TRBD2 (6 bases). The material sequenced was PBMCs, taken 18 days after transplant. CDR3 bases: TGTGCCAGCAGTTTATCCCGCGGGGCCCCTGGGGAGCTGTTTTTT. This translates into CASSLSRGAPGELFF.